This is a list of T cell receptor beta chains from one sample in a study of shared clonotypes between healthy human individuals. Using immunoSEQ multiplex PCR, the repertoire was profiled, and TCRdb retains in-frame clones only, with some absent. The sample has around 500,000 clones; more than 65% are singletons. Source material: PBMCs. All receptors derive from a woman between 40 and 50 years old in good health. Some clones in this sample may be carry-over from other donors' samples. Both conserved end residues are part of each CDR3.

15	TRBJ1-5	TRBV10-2	CASSESRTGIQPQHF
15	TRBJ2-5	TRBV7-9	CASSWELAGGETQYF
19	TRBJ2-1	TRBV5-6	CASSLFRGGLAGRLNEQFF
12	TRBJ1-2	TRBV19	CASTEGNYGYTF
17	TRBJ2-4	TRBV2	CASSDVRLARAKNIQYF
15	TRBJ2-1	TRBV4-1	CASSQDPYYYNEQFF
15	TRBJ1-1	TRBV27	CASSWTGVGVTEAFF
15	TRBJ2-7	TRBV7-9	CASSPAGLEAYEQYF
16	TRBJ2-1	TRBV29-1	CSVETATGGSYNEQFF
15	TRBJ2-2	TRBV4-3	CASSQDKVGPGELFF
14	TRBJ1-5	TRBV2	CASSEGTPEDPQHF
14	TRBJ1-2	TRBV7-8	CASSLKGPYDGYTF
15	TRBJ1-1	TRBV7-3	CASITTGAGDTEAFF
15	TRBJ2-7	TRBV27	CASSLSGGSSYEQYF
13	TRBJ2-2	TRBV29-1	CSGLAGLAGELFF
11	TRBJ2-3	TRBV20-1	CSARVVNTQYF
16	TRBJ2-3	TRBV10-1	CASSESSSGTTDTQYF
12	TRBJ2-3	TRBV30	CAWSARRDTQYF
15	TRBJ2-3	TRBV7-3	CASSFGAGTTDTQYF
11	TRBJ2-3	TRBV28	CAGGATDTQYF
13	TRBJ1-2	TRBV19	CASRTGASYGYTF
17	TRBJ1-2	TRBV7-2	CASSPQSGGAGNYGYTF
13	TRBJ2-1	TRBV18	CASSGTSGSDDFF
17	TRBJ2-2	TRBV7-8	CASSFTAGGPSTGELFF
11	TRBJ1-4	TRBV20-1	CSARQNEKLFF
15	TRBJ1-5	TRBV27	CASSLSGASNQPQHF
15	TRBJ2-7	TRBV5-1	CASSGGTGQVYEQYF
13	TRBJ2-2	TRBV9	CASSATFGGELFF
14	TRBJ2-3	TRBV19	CASSRRAGTDTQYF
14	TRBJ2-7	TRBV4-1	CASSQDWRDSEQYF
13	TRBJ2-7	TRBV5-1	CASSLEVSYEQYF
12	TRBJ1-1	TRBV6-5	CASSYVGGEAFF
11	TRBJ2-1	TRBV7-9	CASSLSHEQFF